Listed here is a single T cell receptor beta chain. This clone's antigen is unknown. No base qualities exist here, and no much larger clone lies one base off it. This specimen comes from a study of cytomegalovirus exposure and HLA in healthy donors (dated 2017 in TCRdb). The study in broad terms: An earlier analysis of several hundred of the donors reported 250 to 300 Gb of sequence data and 117 million unique TCR beta sequences obtained from 150 million to 200 million T cells. In addition to the first cohort of 666 subjects, a separate validation cohort of 120 different subjects was used. Using immunosequencing, the study profiled T cell repertoires from 500 to 800 subjects and related those repertoires to cytomegalovirus serostatus. Both class I and class II loci were covered by HLA typing, at four-digit resolution. Typing coverage varied by locus: about 620-630 donors for A, B, C, DRB1 and DQB1; more than 500 for DQA1; about 590 for DPA1; approximately 490 for DPB1. Donor age, sex, ethnicity and CMV serostatus were compiled alongside the repertoire data. High-throughput TCR immunosequencing, statistical association of individual TCRs with disease status, and machine learning were combined to predict cytomegalovirus infection status. Among the roughly 400 genotyped donors, around 81% belonged to the genetic ancestry cluster associated with self-reported Caucasian donors. About 320 gigabases of sequencing data and approximately 93 million unique TCR sequences were included in an early release covering 550 to 650 HLA-typed donors. In a later genetic analysis, genome-wide SNP genotypes for about 55% of the 666 donors were used, and that subset was treated as a discovery cohort. The study aimed to test whether cataloging public T cell receptors could reveal signatures of past pathogen exposure. Because of strong linkage in the cohort, five DR-DQ haplotypes were treated as single units for association and clustering. Among about 400 genotyped donors of the cohort, an average of around 220,000 unique TCR beta nucleotide sequences was sequenced per donor, of which approximately 19% were non-productive. To study patterns of TCR occurrence, a later analysis re-analyzed previously published TCR beta repertoires from 550 to 800 donors and added high-resolution HLA genotyping. In an earlier analysis of 587 of the donors, high-throughput TCR beta sequencing was used to judge whether each TCR beta V gene segment behaved as functional or pseudogenic. In the later analysis, no new phenotypic data were used to find candidate immune exposures; instead, reliance was placed on TCR beta sequences and their occurrence across donors. Every repertoire in the discovery cohort had been generated on one and the same sequencing platform.

The cohort comprised some 680 healthy bone marrow donors. At the time of sampling, every cohort member was nominally healthy, though immune exposures that went unrecorded were likely present. The donor tested CMV seropositive and was one of the 289 seropositive cohort members. Every donor gave a peripheral blood sample, and the peripheral blood mononuclear cells from that sample were used for TCR beta sequencing. Genomic DNA extraction from the blood cell samples was performed with the Qiagen DNeasy Blood Extraction Kit. The germline V gene specifies SGHAT as CDR1 and FQNNGV as CDR2. For this chain, trimming is 3 bases at the V end and 4 bases at the J end, and the number of junction bases without a gene match is 6. The CDR3 measures 15 amino acids from cysteine to phenylalanine. The kept DNA is CDR3 alone, 45 bases in frame from the first base. Libraries were built with the immunoSEQ multiplex PCR assay. For the multiplex PCR, a mixture combining 60 forward primers for TCR Vbeta segments and 13 reverse primers for TCR Jbeta segments was used. The CDR3 region of rearranged TCR beta genes was amplified from genomic DNA with a multiplex PCR assay. On the Illumina HiSeq System, the amplified TCR beta libraries were sequenced as 87-base-pair reads. The original methods were these. Across the 670 or so repertoires, a later analysis counted roughly 84 million unique TCR beta chains, around 10 million of which were shared by at least two donors. Raw reads were error-corrected and collapsed into unique sequences by a nearest-neighbor algorithm in which closely related sequences were merged to remove PCR and sequencing errors. To assign V, D and J gene segments, CDR3 sequences were aligned to IMGT reference sequences. For a sequence to be retained, at least a six-nucleotide match to both a V gene segment and a J gene segment was required. Rearrangements were called productive when the CDR3 lacked stop codons and stayed in frame with V and J; all others were non-productive. Following IMGT convention, CDR3 was defined as the stretch from the second conserved V-encoded cysteine up to the conserved J-encoded phenylalanine. Sequences without an unambiguous match to a single V gene segment were excluded from the earlier analysis of about 600 of the donors. In an earlier analysis of about 590 of the donors, a V segment was called functional when productive rearrangements were above 56.7%, and segregating when the standard deviation between donors exceeded 5%. To diagnose cytomegalovirus status from the catalog of TCR beta chain sequences, a statistical classification framework was built. V and J gene assignment, in a later analysis, came from comparing TCR nucleotide sequences with IMGT/GENE-DB human TR gene sequences. In a later analysis, CDR3 sequences and most-parsimonious VDJ recombination scenarios were assigned using the TCRdist pipeline. A later analysis defined each TCR beta chain by its CDR3 amino acid sequence plus V-gene family, and excluded reads lacking a unique V-gene family. As a way to deal with suspected cross-contamination and a sequencing artifact, a later analysis dropped under 600 nucleotide sequences that were highly shared and had low generation probability. For each public chain, a later analysis derived a clonal expansion index from normalized ranks of inferred template counts within each repertoire. In a later analysis, generation probabilities were computed using a VDJ recombination model fitted to out-of-frame rearrangements, and the results were checked against IGoR. In a later analysis, hypergeometric tests were used to score TCR-TCR, TCR-HLA and TCR-CMV co-occurrence, with a repertoire-size bias correction applied to TCR pairs. False discovery rates were estimated in a later analysis by permuting HLA or CMV assignments 20 times. A later analysis grouped co-occurring TCRs with DBSCAN, adding TCRdist sequence similarity when clustering within HLA-allele-positive subsets. Repertoires with fewer than 30,000 or more than 120,000 public chains, plus five repertoires with anomalous nucleotide sharing, were excluded from co-occurrence clustering. TCRdb retrieved this table from immuneACCESS and kept in-frame rearrangements only. Not all clones are present; in checked studies, unresolved V genes account for under half, and no reason is known for the remainder. The DNA gave D and trimming, while V, J and clone size come from that table. Counted in this sample were approximately 75,000 clones; 70% to 85% of them appeared once. 18% of the sample is taken by the ten largest.

Broader findings and caveats from the paper: Presence/absence analyses assumed roughly uniform sequencing depth across donors, an assumption that may not hold. Compared with the roughly 670-donor mean, donors in an Asian-associated ancestry cluster had fewer N-insertions in productive TCRs, according to a later genetic analysis. In a later analysis, TCR association rates were found to vary across HLA loci, with the most associated TCRs seen for DRB1 alleles and the fewest for HLA-C alleles. A cluster of highly shared sequence variants was judged likely to represent a technical artifact of the sequencing pipeline. The only immune exposure information available for the cohort was CMV serostatus. Most TCR sequences were observed very rarely across donors, whereas some public TCRs were present in many individuals. Correlated functional status among segregating V segments might be attributable to linkage disequilibrium, but an unknown experimental factor could not be ruled out. An association between a missense DCLRE1C variant and V-gene and J-gene trimming of TCR beta chains was found in a later genetic analysis and replicated in an independent cohort. HLA typing was unavailable for some donors at each locus, so association tests used only the typed subset. This cohort had only TCR beta chains sequenced, and the lack of alpha or paired-chain data limited which features could be detected. A further reported finding was that TCR beta sequences accurately predicted the HLA-A and HLA-B alleles for most subjects in the first cohort. When HLA alleles, especially DR and DQ, strongly co-occurred, TCR associations were difficult to assign to individual alleles. Because counts were too low, approximately 18 rarely observed V segments, including chromosome 9 orphons, were excluded from the earlier analysis of fewer than 650 of the donors. Compared with equally common non-associated chains, HLA-associated TCR beta chains in a later analysis were more clonally expanded and had lower generation probabilities. The authors suggested that the approach could potentially be generalized to other disease states and immunological phenotypes. In the study, 164 TCR beta chains were listed as associated with cytomegalovirus. An earlier analysis of some 560 of the donors showed that most TCR beta V segments appeared in productive rearrangements either about 87% or about 30% of the time, which broadly matched IMGT annotations. A later analysis found that most CMV-associated TCR beta chains appeared HLA-restricted, with HLA associations seemingly driven largely by CMV exposure. A few of the identified cytomegalovirus-associated TCR beta chains were confirmed in vitro to be specific for cytomegalovirus antigens. A later analysis reported that several top co-occurrence clusters appeared linked to parvovirus B19, influenza, CMV and Epstein-Barr virus. Some IMGT-functional V segments, including TRBV6-2 and TRBV6-3, could not be told apart with the 87-base-pair reads, so those segments were excluded. Cytomegalovirus status was reported to be diagnosed by the classifier with high specificity and sensitivity in both the original and validation cohorts. Specific HLA alleles were associated with roughly 16,000 TCR beta sequences at a false discovery rate of 0.05 in a later analysis.

This receptor was identified in a man aged 65 to 85 in good health and CMV-seropositive. The sequenced sample consisted of PBMCs. The chain employs TRBV11-2 and TRBJ2-7; 10 central nucleotides agree with TRBD1. The nucleotides are TGTGCCAGCAGCTTCAGTGAGGGACAGGGGTACGAGCAGTACTTC. Its coded protein is CASSFSEGQGYEQYF.